Below, one T cell receptor (beta chain) is given with its context. Its antigen is undetermined. The data derive from a study of beta chain features in type 1 diabetes. Study summary: All samples together contributed 107,917,701 sorted cells for examination. General study findings and limits: Any PCR bias toward short templates would affect both groups alike. A potential influence of HLA type upon TCRB rearrangement remained unresolved herein. The naive, central memory and Treg TCRB repertoires showed an apparent similarity that was greater among patients than among healthy donors. Moderately but significantly shorter TCRB CDR3s were found in Type 1 diabetes patients in all four CD4+ subsets.

From germline, CDR1 is SGHDN and CDR2 FVKESK. V was clipped by 4 bases and J by 4 bases; unmatched bases: 9. The CDR3 sequence is 16 residues long. All of the isolated RNA was reverse transcribed, so expressed TCRB transcripts were sequenced. Libraries were prepared by immunoSEQ multiplex PCR; TCRdb keeps only in-frame clonotypes and omits some of them. This table has about 650,000 clones, around 12% appearing once. V gene TRBV14 combines with J gene TRBJ1-3, with 8 bases identical to TRBD1. Sequencing was done on a sample of naive CD4+ T cells from blood. This clonotype was sampled from a man aged 30 to 45 with type 1 diabetes. The CDR3, as DNA: TGTGCCAGCAGCCCGCTGGACAGGGCAACGGGAAACACCATATATTTT. It encodes CASSPLDRATGNTIYF.